This T cell receptor (beta chain) was observed in a study of blood T cell repertoires in COVID-19. Looked up from germline, CDR1 is LGHDT and CDR2 is YNNKEL (reference sequence). Trimming took 3 bases from V and 7 from J; bases not matched to a gene: 12. This CDR3 has 17 amino acids. Methods used by the authors: Cell counts per sample came from amplifying reference gene primers. Clones were read by immunoSEQ multiplex PCR, and TCRdb kept only the in-frame ones, dropping some. That table gives V, J and clone size, and the DNA gave D and trimming. The table lists around 100,000 clones, around nine tenths of them singletons.

This receptor was identified in a man aged 35 to 55 with acute or convalescent COVID-19. This chain uses TRBV3-1 (or the pseudogene TRBV3-2) with TRBJ2-4, with 10 nucleotides matching TRBD2. Material: peripheral blood. DNA of the CDR3: TGTGCCAGCAGCCAGGCCCCTCTAGCGGGAGTGGTGAACATTCAGTACTTC. Translated, it gives CASSQAPLAGVVNIQYF.